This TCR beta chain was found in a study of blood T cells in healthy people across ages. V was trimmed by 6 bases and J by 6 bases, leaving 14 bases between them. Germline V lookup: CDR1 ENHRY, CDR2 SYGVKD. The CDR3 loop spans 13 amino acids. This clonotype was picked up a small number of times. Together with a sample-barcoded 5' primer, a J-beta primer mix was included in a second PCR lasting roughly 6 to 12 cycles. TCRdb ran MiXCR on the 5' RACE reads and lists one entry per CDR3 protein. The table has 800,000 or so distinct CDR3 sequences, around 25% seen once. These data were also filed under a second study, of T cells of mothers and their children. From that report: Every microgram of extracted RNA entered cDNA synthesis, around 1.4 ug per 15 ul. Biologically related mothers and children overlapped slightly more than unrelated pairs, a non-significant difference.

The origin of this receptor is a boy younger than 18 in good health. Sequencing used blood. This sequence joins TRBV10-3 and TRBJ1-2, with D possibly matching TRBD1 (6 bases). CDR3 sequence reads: CAISAPGANGYTF. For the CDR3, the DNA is TGTGCCATCAGCGCTCCAGGGGCGAATGGCTACACCTTC.